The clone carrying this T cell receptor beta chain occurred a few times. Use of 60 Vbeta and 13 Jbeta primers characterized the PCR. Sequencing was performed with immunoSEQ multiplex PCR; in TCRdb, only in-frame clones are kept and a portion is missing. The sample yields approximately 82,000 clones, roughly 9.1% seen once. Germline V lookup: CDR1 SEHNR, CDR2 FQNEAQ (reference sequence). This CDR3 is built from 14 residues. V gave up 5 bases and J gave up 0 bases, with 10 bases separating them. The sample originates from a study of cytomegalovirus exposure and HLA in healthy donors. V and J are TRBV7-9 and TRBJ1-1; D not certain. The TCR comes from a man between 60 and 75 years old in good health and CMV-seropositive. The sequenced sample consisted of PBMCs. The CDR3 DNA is TGTGCCAGCAGCCCACAGAAGGTGAACACTGAAGCTTTCTTT. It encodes CASSPQKVNTEAFF.